Following are 20 T cell receptor beta chains from one sample sequenced in a study of control samples from healthy donors and cancer patients. Produced via immunoSEQ multiplex PCR; TCRdb's table is partial and in-frame only. The sample holds roughly 120,000 clones; about 86% are singletons and the top ten take about 12%. Material for sequencing was blood. These receptors originate from a man in his thirties or forties in good health.

A word on this clone: This may come from a read error, since a much larger clone is one base off. The chain carries TRBV7-8 and TRBJ1-1; D not resolved. The CDR3 spans 13 residues. With 1 base removed from V and 0 bases from J, the gap between germline ends came to 3 bases. The V gene's germline CDR1 is SGHVS and CDR2 FQNEAQ. The DNA of the CDR3 is TGTGCCAGCAGCTTAGATATGAACACTGAAGCTTTCTTT. Its protein is CASSLDMNTEAFF.

This clone was observed many times. This chain connects TRBV2 to TRBJ2-2; the match to TRBD2 covers 8 bases. This CDR3 is built from 15 residues. The germline V gene has CDR1 SNHLY and CDR2 FYNNEI. Losses at the gene ends were 4 bases for V and 5 bases for J; bases not matched to a gene: 6. DNA of the CDR3: TGTGCCAGCAGTGGGGCGGGACTAGTGACCGGGGAGCTGTTTTTT. This sequence encodes CASSGAGLVTGELFF.

The chain uses TRBV6-5 and TRBJ2-7; D gene unclear. Trimming took off 0 bases at V and 6 bases at J, with 9 bases between the two ends. In germline, CDR1 is MNHEY, CDR2 SVGAGI. The CDR3 is 13 amino acids. The CDR3 nucleotides read TGTGCCAGCAGTTACTCGGGGTCGGGCGAGCAGTACTTC. Encoded protein: CASSYSGSGEQYF.

The chain employs TRBV28 and TRBJ1-4; the match to TRBD1 covers 8 bases. The germline V gene encodes CDR1 MDHEN and CDR2 SYDVKM. CDR3 size: 13 residues. J was trimmed by 4 bases and V by 7 bases; bases with no gene match: 2. This CDR3 reads CASIDRGNEKLFF. DNA of the CDR3: TGTGCCAGCATCGACAGGGGTAATGAAAAACTGTTTTTT. Full variable domain (missing parts from reference TRBV28 and TRBJ1-4): DVKVTQSSRYLVKRTGEKVFLECVQDMDHENMFWYRQDPGLGLRLIYFSYDVKMKEKGDIPEGYSVSREKKERFSLILESASTNQTSMYLCASIDRGNEKLFFGSGTQLSVL.

Details on this clone: Other DNA sequences of this sample code for an identical CDR3. J is TRBJ2-2 and V is TRBV24-1, with D hard to call. This CDR3 spans 17 amino acids. Trimming stripped 0 bases from V and 5 bases from J, with 15 bases between. Germline CDR1 KGHDR, CDR2 SFDVKD. Here the CDR3 DNA reads TGTGCCACCAGTGATTTGTCTCCGGCAGGAGAGACCGGGGAGCTGTTTTTT. It specifies CATSDLSPAGETGELFF.

For this clone: At one boundary the junction diverges from the germline segment, which might be a read error. This sequence joins TRBV10-2 and TRBJ1-3, with a weak D call TRBD1 (6 bases). The germline V gene has CDR1 WSHSY and CDR2 SAAADI. The CDR3 spans 15 residues. CDR3 in amino acids: CASSPLGQTGSTIYF. The DNA of the CDR3 is TGCGCCAGCAGCCCCCTCGGACAGACTGGAAGCACCATATATTTT.

The chain recombines TRBV15 with TRBJ1-2; TRBD1 is a possible D gene (5 bases). The V and J ends lost 0 bases and 2 bases respectively, with 7 bases between them. Looked up from germline, CDR1 is LNHNV and CDR2 is YYDKDF (reference sequence). The CDR3 consists of 14 residues. DNA for the CDR3: TGTGCCACCAGCAGAGATCGGACAAACTATGGCTACACCTTC. Protein product: CATSRDRTNYGYTF.

This rearrangement joins TRBV6-6 to TRBJ1-3, with D possibly TRBD1 on 6 matching bases. The CDR3 length is 16 residues. Trimming shortened V by 6 bases and J by 3 bases, and 18 bases separated the two germline ends. Germline lookup yields CDR1 MNHNY and CDR2 SVGAGI (reference sequence). The CDR3 coding sequence is TGTGCCAGCAGCTCTATGCAGGGGAGAAGTGGAAACACCATATATTTT. Translated: CASSSMQGRSGNTIYF.

The CDR3 reads CASSQDRLNLYGYTF. The CDR3 coding sequence is TGTGCCAGCAGCCAAGATCGTCTGAACCTCTATGGCTACACCTTC. The chain recombines TRBV3-1 (or the pseudogene TRBV3-2) with TRBJ1-2; D call uncertain. In germline, CDR1 is LGHDT, CDR2 YNNKEL (reference sequence). V dropped 0 bases and J dropped 4 bases, with 12 bases sitting between them. The CDR3 totals 15 residues.

The rearrangement links TRBV10-3 to TRBJ1-2; D gene ambiguous. Trimming cost V 0 bases and J 0 bases, with 8 bases left between them. CDR3 length: 15 residues. Germline V gene sequence: CDR1 ENHRY, CDR2 SYGVKD. The CDR3 DNA reads TGTGCCATCAGTGAGTCAAGTCGTCCTAACTATGGCTACACCTTC. Translation: CAISESSRPNYGYTF.

The chain couples TRBV4-1 to TRBJ2-5; D not resolved. The CDR3 totals 17 residues. Germline V gene data show CDR1 as MGHRA and CDR2 as YSYEKL. The V gene lost 0 bases and the J gene lost 1 base, with 15 bases spanning the gap. The CDR3 spells CASSQDIFQLLQETQYF. CDR3 nucleotide sequence: TGCGCCAGCAGCCAAGATATCTTTCAGCTCCTCCAAGAGACCCAGTACTTC.

The V gene is TRBV12-3 or TRBV12-4, the J gene TRBJ2-1, with D uncertain. The CDR3 is made up of 12 amino acids. V was shortened by 5 bases and J by 4 bases, with 6 bases between the two germline ends. The CDR3 is CASSVEYNEQFF. CDR3 bases: TGTGCCAGCAGTGTAGAATACAATGAGCAGTTCTTC.

Of note for this clone: This may be a read error: a much more frequent sequence differs by one nucleotide. The V and J genes are TRBV11-3 and TRBJ2-2; TRBD1 matches at 10 bases. This CDR3 region has 15 residues. V lost 6 bases, J lost 3 bases, and 4 bases stayed unmatched. Per the germline V gene, CDR1 is SGHNT and CDR2 is YENEEA. The CDR3 region is CASSSGTGDTGELFF. The CDR3 DNA reads TGTGCCAGCAGTTCCGGGACAGGGGACACCGGGGAGCTGTTTTTT.

This chain joins TRBV2 and TRBJ1-2; the D is unclear. The CDR3 spans 13 residues. Looked up from germline, CDR1 is SNHLY and CDR2 is FYNNEI. Between the trimmed V and J ends, which lost 2 bases and 5 bases, there was a span of 9 bases. The DNA for the CDR3 is TGTGCCAGCAGTGAAAGGCAGTCTTATGGCTACACCTTC. Its protein is CASSERQSYGYTF.

The chain uses TRBV2 and TRBJ1-6, with 8 bases lining up with TRBD1. CDR1 is SNHLY, CDR2 FYNNEI, per germline. This CDR3 contains 14 residues. J lost 11 bases, V lost 4 bases, and 7 bases had no gene match. CDR3 region: CASSVLDRETPLHF. The CDR3 nucleotides read TGTGCCAGCAGTGTTTTGGACAGGGAGACACCCCTCCACTTT.

This chain links TRBV11-1 with TRBJ1-3; D gene unclear. This CDR3 is built from 11 residues. V was shortened by 3 bases and J by 9 bases, with 6 bases between the two germline ends. The V gene's germline CDR1 is SGHAT and CDR2 FQDESV (reference sequence). CDR3 protein: CASSFGSTIYF. The CDR3 region has the DNA TGTGCCAGCAGCTTTGGGAGCACCATATATTTT. The full variable domain, with the rest looked up from reference TRBV11-1 and TRBJ1-3, is EAEVAQSPRYKITEKSQAVAFWCDPISGHATLYWYRQILGQGPELLVQFQDESVVDDSQLPKDRFSAERLKGVDSTLKIQPAELGDSAMYLCASSFGSTIYFGEGSWLTVV.

This chain links TRBV5-1 with TRBJ1-1; D remains unclear. Trimming left V 0 bases short and J 1 base short, with 4 bases between. From germline, CDR1 is SGHRS and CDR2 YFSETQ. The CDR3 has 13 residues. The CDR3 DNA sequence: TGCGCCAGCAGCTTGGCCACGAACACTGAAGCTTTCTTT. It yields the protein CASSLATNTEAFF.

CDR3 residues: CASSYSPSGGLYEQYV. CDR3 sequence (DNA): TGTGCCAGCAGTTACTCCCCCAGCGGGGGGCTCTACGAGCAGTACGTC. The V and J genes are TRBV6-2 or TRBV6-3 and TRBJ2-7, with 9 bases aligning to TRBD2. This CDR3 is built from 16 residues. J lost 3 bases, V lost 0 bases, and 6 bases had no gene match. Germline CDR1 MNHEY, CDR2 SVGEGT.

CDR3 in amino acids: CASSPGQAGYTF. In DNA, the CDR3 is TGTGCCAGCAGCCCGGGCCAGGCAGGCTACACCTTC. This chain links TRBV3-1 (or the pseudogene TRBV3-2) with TRBJ1-2; D is uncertain. Trimming stripped 4 bases from V and 8 bases from J, with 11 bases between. The CDR3 loop spans 12 amino acids. Germline lookup yields CDR1 LGHDT and CDR2 YNNKEL (reference sequence).

DNA for the CDR3: TGCGCCAGCAGCCAAGATGACAGCGGGGGGGTTGAATTTGAGCAGTTCTTC. Its protein is CASSQDDSGGVEFEQFF. The J gene is TRBJ2-1, the V gene TRBV4-1, with 10 bases aligning to TRBD2. Trimming at V came to 0 bases and at J to 9 bases, leaving 11 bases not matched to a gene. The CDR3 sequence is 17 residues long. The V gene's germline CDR1 is MGHRA and CDR2 YSYEKL.